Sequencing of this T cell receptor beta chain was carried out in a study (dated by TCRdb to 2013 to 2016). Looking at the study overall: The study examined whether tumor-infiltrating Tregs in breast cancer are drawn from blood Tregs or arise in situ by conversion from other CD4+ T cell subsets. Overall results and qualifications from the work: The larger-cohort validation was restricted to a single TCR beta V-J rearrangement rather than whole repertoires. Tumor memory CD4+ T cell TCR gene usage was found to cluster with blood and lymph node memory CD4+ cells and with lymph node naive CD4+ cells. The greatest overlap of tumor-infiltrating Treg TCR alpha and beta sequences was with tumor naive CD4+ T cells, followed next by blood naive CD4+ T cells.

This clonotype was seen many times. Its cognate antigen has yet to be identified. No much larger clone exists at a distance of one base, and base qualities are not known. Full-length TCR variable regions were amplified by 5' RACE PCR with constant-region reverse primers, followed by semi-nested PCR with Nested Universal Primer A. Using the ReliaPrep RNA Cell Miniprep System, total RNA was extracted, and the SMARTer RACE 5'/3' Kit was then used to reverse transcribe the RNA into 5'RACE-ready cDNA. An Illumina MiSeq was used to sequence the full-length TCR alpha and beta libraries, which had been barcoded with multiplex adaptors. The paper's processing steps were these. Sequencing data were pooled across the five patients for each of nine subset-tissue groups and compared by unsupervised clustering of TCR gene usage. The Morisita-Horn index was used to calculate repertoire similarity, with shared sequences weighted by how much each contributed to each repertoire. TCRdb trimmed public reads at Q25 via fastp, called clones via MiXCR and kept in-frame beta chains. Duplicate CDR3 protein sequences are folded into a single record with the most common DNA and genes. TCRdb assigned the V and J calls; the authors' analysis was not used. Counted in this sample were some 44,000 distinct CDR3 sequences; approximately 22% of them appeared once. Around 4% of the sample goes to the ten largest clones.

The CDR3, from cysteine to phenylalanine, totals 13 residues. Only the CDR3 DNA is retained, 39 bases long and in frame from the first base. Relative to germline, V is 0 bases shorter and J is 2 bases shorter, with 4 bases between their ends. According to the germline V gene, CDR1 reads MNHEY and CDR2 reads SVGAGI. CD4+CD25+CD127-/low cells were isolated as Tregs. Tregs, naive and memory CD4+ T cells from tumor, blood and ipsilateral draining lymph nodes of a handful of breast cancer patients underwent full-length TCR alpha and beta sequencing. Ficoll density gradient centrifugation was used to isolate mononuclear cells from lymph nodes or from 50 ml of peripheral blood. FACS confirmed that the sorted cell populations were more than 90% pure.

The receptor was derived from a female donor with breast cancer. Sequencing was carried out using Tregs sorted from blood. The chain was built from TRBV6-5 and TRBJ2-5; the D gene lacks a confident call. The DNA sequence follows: TGTGCCAGCAGTTACTCGGGTCAAGAGACCCAGTACTTC. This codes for CASSYSGQETQYF.